This T cell receptor beta chain stems from a study of T cell responses to AZD1222 COVID-19 vaccine. Study overall: Second doses that came at about 4 or about 12 weeks were put together. Notes on the study in general: The study found Spike-specific TCR breadth and depth rose after two AZD1222 doses. Reportedly, close to half of spike-specific TCRs are directed against unmutated variant regions.

Comments on this clone: Its target is not known.

V shed 4 bases and J shed 0 bases, with 12 bases lying between them. CDR3 length: 15 amino acids. Germline loops: CDR1 SEHNR, CDR2 FQNEAQ (reference sequence). Clones were read by immunoSEQ multiplex PCR, and TCRdb kept only the in-frame ones, dropping some. The sample lists about 130,000 clones, roughly 93% occurring once. This sequence originates from an adult in good health. This material consisted of peripheral blood, taken on day 0 of AZD1222 vaccination. This chain uses TRBV7-9 with TRBJ1-2, with D possibly TRBD1 on 6 matching bases. DNA of the CDR3: TGTGCCAGCAGCTACGGACAGACCTCTAACTATGGCTACACCTTC. Encoded protein: CASSYGQTSNYGYTF.